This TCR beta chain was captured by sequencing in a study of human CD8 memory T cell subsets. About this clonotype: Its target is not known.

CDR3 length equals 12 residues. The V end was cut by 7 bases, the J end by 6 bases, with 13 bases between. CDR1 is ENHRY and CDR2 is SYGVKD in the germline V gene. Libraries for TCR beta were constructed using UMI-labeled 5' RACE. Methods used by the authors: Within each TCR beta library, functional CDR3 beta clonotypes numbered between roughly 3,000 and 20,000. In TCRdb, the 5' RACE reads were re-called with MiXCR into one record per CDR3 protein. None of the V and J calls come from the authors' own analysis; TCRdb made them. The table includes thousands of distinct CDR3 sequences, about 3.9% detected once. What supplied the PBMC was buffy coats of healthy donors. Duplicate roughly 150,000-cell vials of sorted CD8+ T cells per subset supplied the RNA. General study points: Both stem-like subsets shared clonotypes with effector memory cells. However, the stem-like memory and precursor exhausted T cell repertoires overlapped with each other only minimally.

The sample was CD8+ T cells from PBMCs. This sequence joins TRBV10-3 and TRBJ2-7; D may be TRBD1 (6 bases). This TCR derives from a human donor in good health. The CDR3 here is CAIKGELVEQYF. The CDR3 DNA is TGTGCCATCAAGGGGGAATTGGTCGAGCAGTACTTC.